The following is a T cell receptor (beta chain) sequence with its context. In the source study's methods: Reference gene primer amplification yielded estimated nucleated cell counts. Sequenced by immunoSEQ multiplex PCR; TCRdb stores in-frame clones only, minus some. D and trimming come from the DNA, and the V and J calls and clone size come from that table. The data contain a few hundred thousand clones, around four fifths of them singletons. The CDR3 length is 13 residues. Trimming cost V 3 bases and J 8 bases, with 13 bases left between them. Germline V gene lookup returns CDR1 SEHNR and CDR2 FQNEAQ (reference sequence). The record originates from a study of blood T cell repertoires in COVID-19.

The receptor was isolated from a woman aged 45-65 years who had recovered from COVID-19. This chain joins TRBV7-9 and TRBJ1-2; D unclear. The sequenced sample was PBMCs or T cells enriched from blood (not recorded which). The CDR3 protein is CASSLTRETGYTF. As DNA, the CDR3 is TGTGCCAGCAGCTTGACCCGGGAGACAGGCTACACCTTC.